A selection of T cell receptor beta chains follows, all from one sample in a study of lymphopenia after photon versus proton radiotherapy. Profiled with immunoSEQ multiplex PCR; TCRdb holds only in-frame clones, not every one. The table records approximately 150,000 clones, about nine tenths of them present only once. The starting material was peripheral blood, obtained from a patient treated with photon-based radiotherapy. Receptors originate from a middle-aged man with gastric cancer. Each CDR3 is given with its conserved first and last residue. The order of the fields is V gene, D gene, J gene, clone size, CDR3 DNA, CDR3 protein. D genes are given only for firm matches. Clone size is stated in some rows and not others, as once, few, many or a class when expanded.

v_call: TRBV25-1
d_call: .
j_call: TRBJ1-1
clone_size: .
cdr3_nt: TGTGCCAGCAGTGAATGGGAGGGAACTGAAGCTTTCTTT
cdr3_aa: CASSEWEGTEAFF

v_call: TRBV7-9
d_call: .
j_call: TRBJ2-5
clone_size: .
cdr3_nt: TGTGCCAGCAGCTTCGCGGTACAAGAGACCCAGTACTTC
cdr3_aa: CASSFAVQETQYF

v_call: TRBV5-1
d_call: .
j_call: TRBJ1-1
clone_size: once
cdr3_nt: TGCGCCAGCAGCACGAGCCCCGACAGAGAGAACACTGAAGCTTTCTTT
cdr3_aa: CASSTSPDRENTEAFF

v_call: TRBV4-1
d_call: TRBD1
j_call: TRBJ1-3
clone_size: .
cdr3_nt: TGCGCCAGCAGCCAGACCGGGACAGCGGCTGGAAACACCATATATTTT
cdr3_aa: CASSQTGTAAGNTIYF

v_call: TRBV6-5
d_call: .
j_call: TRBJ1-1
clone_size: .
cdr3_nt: TGTGCCAGCAGTTATCTGGCAGGGTGGACGAACACTGAAGCTTTCTTT
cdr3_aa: CASSYLAGWTNTEAFF

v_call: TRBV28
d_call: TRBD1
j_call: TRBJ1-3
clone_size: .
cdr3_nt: TGTGCCAGCAGTTCCCCGGGACAGTTCTCTGGAAACACCATATATTTT
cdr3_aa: CASSSPGQFSGNTIYF

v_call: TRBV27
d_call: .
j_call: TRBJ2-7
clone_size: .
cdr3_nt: TGTGCCAGCCGCGATATAGTCCGTCTCGAGCAGTACTTC
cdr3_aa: CASRDIVRLEQYF

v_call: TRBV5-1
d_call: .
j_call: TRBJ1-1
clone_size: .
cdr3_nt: TGCGCCAGCAGCGGGGGCAACAGGTTGACTGAAGCTTTCTTT
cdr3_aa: CASSGGNRLTEAFF

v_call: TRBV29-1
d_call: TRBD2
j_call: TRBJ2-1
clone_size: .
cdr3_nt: TGCAGCGTTGGCCGAGCGGGAACCTACAATGAGCAGTTCTTC
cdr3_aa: CSVGRAGTYNEQFF

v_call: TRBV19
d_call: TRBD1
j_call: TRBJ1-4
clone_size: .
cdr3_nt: TGTGCCAGTAGCCACGACAGGGGGCTTTCAACTAATGAAAAACTGTTTTTT
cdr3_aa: CASSHDRGLSTNEKLFF

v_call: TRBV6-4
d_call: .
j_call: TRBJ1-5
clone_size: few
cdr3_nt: TGTGCCAGCAGTGTTCAGGCCGATCAGCCCCAGCATTTT
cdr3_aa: CASSVQADQPQHF

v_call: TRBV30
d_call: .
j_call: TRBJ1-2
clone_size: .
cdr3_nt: TGTGCCTGGAGCCGATCCTATGGCTACACCTTC
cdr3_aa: CAWSRSYGYTF

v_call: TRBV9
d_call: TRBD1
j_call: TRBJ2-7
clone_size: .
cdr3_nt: TGTGCCAGCAGCGTAGGCCCATCCGCAGGGGGCCTATACTACGAGCAGTACTTC
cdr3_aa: CASSVGPSAGGLYYEQYF

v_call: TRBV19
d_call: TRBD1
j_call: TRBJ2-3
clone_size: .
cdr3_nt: TGTGCCAGTAGGAACAGGGGGAGAGCAGATACGCAGTATTTT
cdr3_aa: CASRNRGRADTQYF

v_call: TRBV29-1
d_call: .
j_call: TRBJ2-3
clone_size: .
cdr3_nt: TGCAGCGTTGTGGCGCCAAGCACAGATACGCAGTATTTT
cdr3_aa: CSVVAPSTDTQYF

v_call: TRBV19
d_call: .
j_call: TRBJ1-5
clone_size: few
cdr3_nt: TGTGCCAGTAGTATTGTGGACGGCAATCAGCCCCAGCATTTT
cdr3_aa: CASSIVDGNQPQHF

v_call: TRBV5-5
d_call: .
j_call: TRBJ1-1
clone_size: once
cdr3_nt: TGTGCCAGCAGCTTGTATCAGGGCACGGCGAACACTGAAGCTTTCTTT
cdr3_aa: CASSLYQGTANTEAFF

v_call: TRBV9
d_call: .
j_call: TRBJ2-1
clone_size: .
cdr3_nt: TGTGCCAGCAGCGTAGCTGGGCGCAGCTCCTACAATGAGCAGTTCTTC
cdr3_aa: CASSVAGRSSYNEQFF

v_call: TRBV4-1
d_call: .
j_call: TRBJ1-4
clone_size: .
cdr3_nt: TGCGCCAGCAGCCAAGTAGCAGGGGCTAATGAAAAACTGTTTTTT
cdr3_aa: CASSQVAGANEKLFF

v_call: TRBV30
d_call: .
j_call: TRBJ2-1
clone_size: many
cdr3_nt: TGTGCCTGGAGTGTACGGCGAGGGGGTGAGCAGTTCTTC
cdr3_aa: CAWSVRRGGEQFF

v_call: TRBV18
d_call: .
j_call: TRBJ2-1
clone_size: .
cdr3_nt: TGTGCCAGCTCACCCGGACTGGCCTACAATGAGCAGTTCTTC
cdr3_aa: CASSPGLAYNEQFF

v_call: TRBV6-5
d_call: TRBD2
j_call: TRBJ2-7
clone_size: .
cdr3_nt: TGTGCCAGCAGCCCCGGGAGGTCCCCCTACGAGCAGTACTTC
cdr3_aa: CASSPGRSPYEQYF

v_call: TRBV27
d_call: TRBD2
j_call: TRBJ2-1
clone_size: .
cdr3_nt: TGTGCCAGCAGACTAGCGGGTTACAATGAGCAGTTCTTC
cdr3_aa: CASRLAGYNEQFF

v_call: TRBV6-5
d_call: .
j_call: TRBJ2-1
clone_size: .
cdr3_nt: TGTGCCAGCAGTACTAGTGTTGAGCAGTTCTTC
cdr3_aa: CASSTSVEQFF

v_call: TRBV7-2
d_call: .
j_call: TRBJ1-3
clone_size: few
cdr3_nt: TGTGCCAGCAGCCCGGGGTTATCTGGAAACACCATATATTTT
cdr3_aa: CASSPGLSGNTIYF

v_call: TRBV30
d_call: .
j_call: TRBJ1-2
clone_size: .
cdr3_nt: TGTGCCTGGAGTGTACAACAGTACTATGGCTACACCTTC
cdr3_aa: CAWSVQQYYGYTF

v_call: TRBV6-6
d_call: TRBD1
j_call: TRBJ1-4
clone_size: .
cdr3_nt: TGTGCCAGCAGTGGCCGACAGGGGAATGAAAAACTGTTTTTT
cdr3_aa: CASSGRQGNEKLFF

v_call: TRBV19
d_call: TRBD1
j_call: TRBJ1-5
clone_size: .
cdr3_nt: TGTGCCAGTAGCTCGGGACAGGGGTACAATCAGCCCCAGCATTTT
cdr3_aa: CASSSGQGYNQPQHF

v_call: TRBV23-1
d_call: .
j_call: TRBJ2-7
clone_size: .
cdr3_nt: TGCGCCAGCAGTCAATCTAAGCGGGAGCAGTACTTC
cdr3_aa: CASSQSKREQYF

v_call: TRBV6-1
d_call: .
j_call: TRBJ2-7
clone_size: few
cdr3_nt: TGTGCCAGCAGTGAAAGTGGATGGGGCTACGAGCAGTACTTC
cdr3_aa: CASSESGWGYEQYF

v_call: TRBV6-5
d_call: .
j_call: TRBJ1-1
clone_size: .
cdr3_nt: TGTGCCAGCAGTTACGAGTCGGGGGCCGAAGCTTTCTTT
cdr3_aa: CASSYESGAEAFF

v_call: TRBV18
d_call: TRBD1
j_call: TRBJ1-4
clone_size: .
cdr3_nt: TGTGCCAGCTCTGCCGGGACAGGGAGAGAAAAACTGTTTTTT
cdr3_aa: CASSAGTGREKLFF

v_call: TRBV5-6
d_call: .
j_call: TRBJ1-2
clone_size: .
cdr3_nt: TGTGCCAGCAGCGCCCCTGAGTGGAACACGTACGGCTACACCTTC
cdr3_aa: CASSAPEWNTYGYTF

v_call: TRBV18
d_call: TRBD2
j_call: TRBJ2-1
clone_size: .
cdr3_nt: TGTGCCAGCTCACCGCGGGAGGTTCACAATGAGCAGTTCTTC
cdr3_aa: CASSPREVHNEQFF

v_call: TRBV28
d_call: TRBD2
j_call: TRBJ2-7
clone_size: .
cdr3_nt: TGTGCCAGCACCAAACAACTAGCGGGTCGACACGAGCAGTACTTC
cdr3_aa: CASTKQLAGRHEQYF

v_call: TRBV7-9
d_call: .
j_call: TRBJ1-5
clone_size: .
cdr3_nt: TGTGCCAGCGGGAATAGCAATCAGCCCCAGCATTTT
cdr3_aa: CASGNSNQPQHF

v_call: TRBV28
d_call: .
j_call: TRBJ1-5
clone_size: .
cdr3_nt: TGTGCCAGCAGTTCTGGGGGGATTTCGAACTGGGGGTATCAGCCCCAGCATTTT
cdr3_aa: CASSSGGISNWGYQPQHF

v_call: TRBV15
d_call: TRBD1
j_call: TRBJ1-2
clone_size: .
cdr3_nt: TGTGCCACCAGCAGAGATCGAGGACAGGGTTATGGCTACACCTTC
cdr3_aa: CATSRDRGQGYGYTF

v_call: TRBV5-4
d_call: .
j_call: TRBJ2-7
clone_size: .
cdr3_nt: TGTGCCAGCAGCCCCGACAGGCGCGAGCAGTACTTC
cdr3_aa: CASSPDRREQYF

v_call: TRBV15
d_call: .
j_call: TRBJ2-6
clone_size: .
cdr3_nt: TGTGCCACCAGCAGAGATTCGACTGGGGCCAACGTCCTGACTTTC
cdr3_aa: CATSRDSTGANVLTF

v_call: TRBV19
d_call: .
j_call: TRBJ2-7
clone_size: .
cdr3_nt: TGTGCCAGTAGTAACCTCTACGAGCAGTACTTC
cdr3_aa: CASSNLYEQYF

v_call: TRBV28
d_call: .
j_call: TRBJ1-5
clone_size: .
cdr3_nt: TGTGCCAGCAGTCCCCCGGACCCGGGCGTCGGCAATCAGCCCCAGCATTTT
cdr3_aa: CASSPPDPGVGNQPQHF

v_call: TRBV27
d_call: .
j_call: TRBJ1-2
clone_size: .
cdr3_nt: TGTGCCAGCAGTTTATCCCCGGGGGGGCCTGGCTACACCTTC
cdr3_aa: CASSLSPGGPGYTF

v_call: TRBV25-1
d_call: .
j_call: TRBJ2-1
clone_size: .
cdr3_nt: TGTGCCAGCAGTGACAGGGGGGGCTCCTACAATGAGCAGTTCTTC
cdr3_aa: CASSDRGGSYNEQFF

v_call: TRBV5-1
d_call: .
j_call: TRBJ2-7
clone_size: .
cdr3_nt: TGCGCCAGCAGCTCGGGCATAGGGGACGAGCAGTACTTC
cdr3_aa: CASSSGIGDEQYF

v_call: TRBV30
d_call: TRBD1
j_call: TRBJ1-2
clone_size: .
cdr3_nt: TGTGCCTGGAGTGTTTGGAAGCGCGCAAACGGGACAGGCTATGGCTACACCTTC
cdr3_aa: CAWSVWKRANGTGYGYTF

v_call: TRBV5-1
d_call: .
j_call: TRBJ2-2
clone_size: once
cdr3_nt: TGCGCCAGCAGCTTGGGGGCAGGGGACAACACCGGGGAGCTGTTTTTT
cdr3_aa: CASSLGAGDNTGELFF

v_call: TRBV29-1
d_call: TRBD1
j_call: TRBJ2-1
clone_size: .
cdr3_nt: TGCAGCGTGTCCGACAGGGGGCAGGCCTACAATGAGCAGTTCTTC
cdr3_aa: CSVSDRGQAYNEQFF

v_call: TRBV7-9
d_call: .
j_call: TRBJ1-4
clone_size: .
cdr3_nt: TGTGCCAGCAGCTTGTGGACAGCAACTAATGAAAAACTGTTTTTT
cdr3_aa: CASSLWTATNEKLFF

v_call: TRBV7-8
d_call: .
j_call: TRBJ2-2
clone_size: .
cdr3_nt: TGTGCCAGCAGCTTAAAGGAGCCCGCGAACACCGGGGAGCTGTTTTTT
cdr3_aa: CASSLKEPANTGELFF

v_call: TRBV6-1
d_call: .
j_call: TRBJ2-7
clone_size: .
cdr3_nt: TGTGCCAGCAACCGAGAAAGGGGTTCCTACGAGCAGTACTTC
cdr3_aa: CASNRERGSYEQYF

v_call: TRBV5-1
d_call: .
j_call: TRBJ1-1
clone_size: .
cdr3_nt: TGCGCCAGCAGCGGGAGCAGGCAGGACAACACTGAAGCTTTCTTT
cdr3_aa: CASSGSRQDNTEAFF

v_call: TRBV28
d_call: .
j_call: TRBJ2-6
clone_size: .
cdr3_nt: TGTGCCAGCAGTACGGTCACTAGCTCTGGGGCCAACGTCCTGACTTTC
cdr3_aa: CASSTVTSSGANVLTF

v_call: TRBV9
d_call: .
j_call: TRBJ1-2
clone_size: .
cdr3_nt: TGTGCCAGCAGCGTAGAGGCAGGGTCCGCTCGCTACACCTTC
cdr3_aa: CASSVEAGSARYTF

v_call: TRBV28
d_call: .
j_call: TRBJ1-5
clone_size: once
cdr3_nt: TGTGCCAGCAGTTTAGGATTAGAAGGTAGCAATCAGCCCCAGCATTTT
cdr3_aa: CASSLGLEGSNQPQHF